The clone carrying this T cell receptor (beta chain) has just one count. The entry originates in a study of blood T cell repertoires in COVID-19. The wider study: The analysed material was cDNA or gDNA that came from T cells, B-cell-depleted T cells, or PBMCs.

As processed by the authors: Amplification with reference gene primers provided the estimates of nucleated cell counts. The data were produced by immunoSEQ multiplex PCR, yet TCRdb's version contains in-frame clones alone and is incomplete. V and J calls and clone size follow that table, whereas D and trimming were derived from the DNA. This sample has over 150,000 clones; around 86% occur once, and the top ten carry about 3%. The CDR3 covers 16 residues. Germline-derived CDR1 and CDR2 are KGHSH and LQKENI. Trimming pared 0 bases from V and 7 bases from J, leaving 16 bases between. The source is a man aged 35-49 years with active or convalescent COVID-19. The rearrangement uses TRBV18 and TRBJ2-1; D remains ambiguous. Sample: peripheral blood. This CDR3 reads CASSPPNSPHGNEQFF. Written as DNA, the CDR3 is TGTGCCAGCTCACCACCGAACAGCCCCCATGGGAATGAGCAGTTCTTC.